Listed here are 5 T cell receptor beta chains from one sample, sequenced in a study of shared clonotypes between healthy human individuals. Measured with immunoSEQ multiplex PCR; TCRdb has only the in-frame clones, and not every one. The sample comprises about 230,000 clones, 65% to 70% of which are singletons, and around 10% rests with the top ten. The source material was memory CD4+ T cells sorted from blood. Subset here: CD45RA-negative fraction. The origin of the receptors is a man aged 30 to 45 in good health.

The V and J genes are TRBV14 and TRBJ1-1, with 7 bases lining up with TRBD1. This CDR3 spans 15 amino acids. The junction had 5 bases not matched to a gene; V was cut back by 4 bases and J by 0 bases. Per the germline V gene, CDR1 is SGHDN and CDR2 is FVKESK. The CDR3 loop is CASSRRTGMNTEAFF. As DNA, the CDR3 is TGTGCCAGCAGCCGCCGGACAGGTATGAACACTGAAGCTTTCTTT.

The chain carries TRBV25-1 and TRBJ2-5, with D perhaps assigned TRBD1 or TRBD2 (5 bases each). The CDR3 is 15 residues long. The V end lost 2 bases, the J end lost 2 bases, and 12 bases lay between the germline ends. Germline CDR1 reads MGHDK; CDR2 reads SYGVNS. The CDR3 DNA reads TGTGCCAGCAGTGAAAGACTGGGGGTACAAGAGACCCAGTACTTC. Protein product: CASSERLGVQETQYF.

The chain uses TRBV4-2 and TRBJ2-4; possibly TRBD1 for D (6 bases). The CDR3 sequence is 14 residues long. Between the trimmed V and J ends, which lost 4 bases and 5 bases, there was a span of 12 bases. Germline V CDR1 and CDR2: LGHNA, YNFKEQ. CDR3 DNA sequence: TGTGCCAGCAGCCTTACAGGGAGCCAAAACATTCAGTACTTC. Amino acids: CASSLTGSQNIQYF.

In this sample, this clone turned up a few times. The rearrangement links TRBV2 to TRBJ1-2, with D uncertain. CDR3 length equals 14 residues. Trimming left V 3 bases short and J 2 bases short, with 10 bases between. Looked up from germline, CDR1 is SNHLY and CDR2 is FYNNEI. The CDR3 here is CASSDIGRNYGYTF. The DNA of the CDR3 is TGTGCCAGCAGTGATATCGGGCGGAACTATGGCTACACCTTC.

Regarding this clone: At one of its ends the junction is not consistent with the germline gene, which may arise from a read error. CDR3 loop: CASSVTSGGRAEQFF. DNA for the CDR3: TGTGCCAGCAGCGTAACTAGCGGAGGTAGGGCGGAGCAGTTCTTC. The genes are TRBV7-3 and TRBJ2-1, with 8 bases aligning to TRBD2. This CDR3 is 15 amino acids long. Germline assignment: CDR1 SGHTA and CDR2 FQGTGA.